These 20 T cell receptor beta chains came from one sample sequenced in a study of T cell repertoires in cytomegalovirus infection. What these receptors recognize is not known. TCRdb fed the reads into MiXCR, producing one record per CDR3 protein. Of a few hundred thousand distinct CDR3 sequences in the sample, about 42% were seen once. The sequences come from cultured PBMCs, collected from culture after CMV antigen stimulation. These receptors were taken from a human donor in good health (CMV status not recorded). Some clones in this sample may be carry-over from other donors' samples.

This chain uses TRBV28 with TRBJ2-5, with D unresolved. This CDR3 contains 14 residues. Germline V gene lookup returns CDR1 MDHEN and CDR2 SYDVKM. Trimming cost V 2 bases and J 5 bases, with 12 bases left between them. The CDR3 DNA reads as TGTGCCAGCAGTTTAGGTGTAGCCCGGGAGACCCAGTACTTC. It yields the protein CASSLGVARETQYF.

The V and J genes are TRBV12-3 or TRBV12-4 and TRBJ1-5, with a weak D call TRBD1 (5 bases). Trimming cost V 6 bases and J 3 bases, with 12 bases left between them. This CDR3 is 14 amino acids long. This CDR3 is CASRGTGDNQPQHF. The DNA for the CDR3 is TGTGCCAGCAGGGGGACTGGGGACAATCAGCCCCAGCATTTT.

The chain joins TRBV7-6 to TRBJ2-1, with TRBD2 matching over 7 bases. The CDR3 is made up of 18 amino acids. Germline V CDR1 and CDR2: SGHVS, FNYEAQ. J was trimmed by 0 bases and V by 1 base; bases with no gene match: 9. The CDR3 sequence: CASSLGPLRESSYNEQFF. As DNA, the CDR3 is TGTGCCAGCAGCTTAGGGCCGTTGCGGGAGAGCTCCTACAATGAGCAGTTCTTC. Full variable domain (outside the CDR3, taken from reference TRBV7-6 and TRBJ2-1): GAGVSQSPRYKVTKRGQDVALRCDPISGHVSLYWYRQALGQGPEFLTYFNYEAQQDKSGLPNDRFSAERPEGSISTLTIQRTEQRDSAMYRCASSLGPLRESSYNEQFFGPGTRLTVL.

This chain joins TRBV6-5 and TRBJ1-5, with D possibly matching TRBD1 (5 bases). The CDR3 is 15 amino acids. Germline CDR1 and CDR2: MNHEY and SVGAGI. Trimming stripped 8 bases from V and 7 bases from J, with 21 bases between. The CDR3 nucleotides read TGTGCCAGCGTGGGGGAAACAGGTCTGATACAGCCCCAGCATTTT. Amino acid sequence: CASVGETGLIQPQHF.

The chain couples TRBV19 to TRBJ1-1; 9 bases agree with TRBD1. This CDR3 contains 14 residues. From germline, CDR1 is LNHDA and CDR2 SQIVND (reference sequence). The V and J ends lost 7 bases and 2 bases, in that order; junction bases with no gene match: 5. In DNA form, the CDR3 reads TGTGCCAGTATTAAGGGACAGGGAAACACTGAAGCTTTCTTT. This translates into CASIKGQGNTEAFF.

The V call is TRBV27, the J call TRBJ1-4; possibly TRBD1 for D (5 bases). Per germline, CDR1 MNHEY and CDR2 SMNVEV (reference sequence). The CDR3 covers 17 residues. V was trimmed by 0 bases and J by 8 bases, leaving 19 bases between them. CDR3 loop: CASSLSQFGTIPEKLFF. DNA of the CDR3: TGTGCCAGCAGTTTATCCCAGTTTGGGACTATCCCGGAAAAACTGTTTTTT.

This clonotype was detected a few times. This chain links TRBV6-6 with TRBJ1-5, with D tentatively TRBD1 (5 bases). Trimming removed 7 bases from V and 0 bases from J, with 16 bases in between. Germline-derived CDR1 and CDR2 are MNHNY and SVGAGI (reference sequence). This CDR3 spans 16 amino acids. The DNA of the CDR3 is TGTGCCAGCAACCGACGACAGTTGTATAGCAATCAGCCCCAGCATTTT. Translating gives CASNRRQLYSNQPQHF.

Concerning this clonotype itself: An end of the junction differs from the germline gene, which may be a read error. The V gene is TRBV11-1, the J gene TRBJ2-7; 9 nucleotides agree with TRBD2. Looked up from germline, CDR1 is SGHAT and CDR2 is FQDESV (reference sequence). The CDR3 covers 15 residues. Written as DNA, the CDR3 is TGTGCCAGCAGCATCCTAGCGGGGACCCCTCGCGAGCAGCACTTC. This sequence encodes CASSILAGTPREQHF.

The rearrangement joins TRBV6-2 or TRBV6-3 to TRBJ2-1, with a weak D call TRBD2 (6 bases). The CDR3 has 13 residues. V was pared by 7 bases and J by 8 bases, with 15 bases between. Germline loops: CDR1 MNHEY, CDR2 SVGEGT. The CDR3 spells CASTKTSIYEQFF. The CDR3 DNA reads TGTGCCAGCACCAAGACTAGTATCTATGAGCAGTTCTTC.

As DNA, the CDR3 is TGTGCCAGCAGCCCAACGGGACAGCGGATTGGTGAGCAGTTCTTC. Protein sequence: CASSPTGQRIGEQFF. This chain connects TRBV7-4 to TRBJ2-1; 7 bases fit TRBD1. There are 15 residues in the CDR3. Trimming removed 5 bases from V and 9 bases from J; junction bases left unmatched: 13. CDR1 SGHVT and CDR2 SQSDAQ come from the germline V gene.

The chain couples TRBV6-5 to TRBJ2-3; D possibly corresponds to TRBD1 (5 bases). CDR3 size: 14 residues. CDR1 and CDR2 from the germline V gene are MNHEY and SVGAGI. Trimming took off 5 bases at V and 7 bases at J, with 16 bases between the two ends. CDR3 amino acids: CASSISIGANTQYF. The CDR3 nucleotides read TGTGCCAGCAGTATATCTATTGGGGCGAATACGCAGTATTTT.

The CDR3, as DNA: TGTGCCAGCAGTGAGGCGGGAGGGCCTCCCGGGGAGCTGTTTTTT. Residues: CASSEAGGPPGELFF. The chain recombines TRBV6-4 with TRBJ2-2, with 9 nucleotides matching TRBD2. This CDR3 comprises 15 residues. With V trimmed by 3 bases and J by 6 bases, 5 bases remained unmatched. In germline, CDR1 is MRHNA, CDR2 SNTAGT.

As DNA, the CDR3 is TGTGCCAGCAGCTTAGCACAGGGCCTTCGGAATGAGCAGTTCTTC. This gives the protein CASSLAQGLRNEQFF. The rearrangement uses TRBV7-6 and TRBJ2-1, with D possibly being TRBD1 (6 bases). The CDR3 is 15 amino acids. Germline V gene data show CDR1 as SGHVS and CDR2 as FNYEAQ. Trimming left V 0 bases short and J 7 bases short, with 13 bases between.

This chain joins TRBV12-5 and TRBJ2-7; 10 positions match TRBD1. This CDR3 region has 14 residues. Germline V gene data show CDR1 as LGHNT and CDR2 as FRNRAP. V was pared by 6 bases and J by 5 bases, with 7 bases of the junction left unmatched. CDR3 in DNA: TGTGCTAGTGGCCCTGACAGGGGGCTACACGAGCAGTACTTC. Its translation: CASGPDRGLHEQYF.

This chain joins TRBV28 and TRBJ1-1; the D gene is possibly TRBD1 (5 bases). This CDR3 has 13 residues. Germline V gene lookup returns CDR1 MDHEN and CDR2 SYDVKM. Between the trimmed V and J ends, which lost 1 base and 8 bases, there was a span of 11 bases. CDR3 nucleotide sequence: TGTGCCAGCAGTTTATTATCAGGGCAAGAAGCTTTCTTT. Translating it yields CASSLLSGQEAFF.

This clonotype appeared a few times. The chain links TRBV7-2 to TRBJ2-6; D remains unclear. The CDR3 has 17 residues. V shed 5 bases and J shed 2 bases, with 16 bases lying between them. Germline values: CDR1 SGHTA, CDR2 FQGNSA. CDR3 sequence (DNA): TGTGCCAGCAGCCGAGGCGCCCTTAACACTGGGGCCAACGTCCTGACTTTC. Translated: CASSRGALNTGANVLTF.

This chain links TRBV5-6 with TRBJ2-5; TRBD1 matches 7 bases. The V gene end was trimmed by 3 bases and the J gene end by 1 base; junction bases not matched to a gene: 3. The CDR3 has 14 residues. Germline assignment: CDR1 SGHDT and CDR2 YYEEEE. The CDR3 loop is CASSYGTAQETQYF. The CDR3 nucleotides are TGTGCCAGCAGCTACGGGACAGCCCAAGAGACCCAGTACTTC.

This clonotype was counted a few times. V and J are TRBV7-9 and TRBJ2-1; 10 bases are shared with TRBD2. The V gene end was trimmed by 5 bases and the J gene end by 8 bases; junction bases not matched to a gene: 18. This CDR3 has 18 residues. Germline lookup yields CDR1 SEHNR and CDR2 FQNEAQ (reference sequence). CDR3 in amino acids: CASSPRGSGRVPLYEQFF. Written as DNA, the CDR3 is TGTGCCAGCAGCCCCCGAGGGAGCGGGAGGGTCCCTTTATATGAGCAGTTCTTC.

This clonotype was detected a few times. The chain combines TRBV12-3 or TRBV12-4 with TRBJ2-2, with D possibly being TRBD1 or TRBD2 (5 bases each). The V end was cut by 7 bases, the J end by 0 bases, with 12 bases between. The CDR3 is made up of 15 amino acids. The CDR3 sequence: CASTLGTANTGELFF. As DNA, the CDR3 is TGTGCCAGCACCTTGGGGACGGCGAACACCGGGGAGCTGTTTTTT.

The V gene is TRBV28, the J gene TRBJ2-7, with D possibly matching TRBD2 (5 bases). Trimming stripped 1 base from V and 4 bases from J, with 14 bases between. Germline CDR1 reads MDHEN; CDR2 reads SYDVKM. The CDR3 runs to 15 residues. For the CDR3, the DNA is TGTGCCAGCAGTTTATTGAGAGGGCCCGGGTACGAGCAGTACTTC. It specifies CASSLLRGPGYEQYF.